The next 17 T cell receptor beta chains were all read from a single sample in a study of PD-L1 blockade in urothelial cancer. Sequencing used immunoSEQ multiplex PCR; TCRdb keeps in-frame clones, though not all of them. The sample comprises about 69,000 clones, 85% to 90% of which are singletons, and less than 3.5% rests with the top ten. The input for sequencing was PBMCs, taken around atezolizumab (anti-PD-L1) treatment. The receptors derive from a man aged 55 to 70 with urothelial cancer.

The chain couples TRBV5-4 to TRBJ1-1; the D is unclear. V gave up 5 bases and J gave up 1 base, with 18 bases separating them. Per germline, CDR1 SGHNT and CDR2 YYREEE (reference sequence). The CDR3 has 16 amino acids. The CDR3 protein is CASSPPKTIPNTEAFF. The CDR3 DNA reads TGTGCCAGCAGTCCCCCTAAAACTATTCCGAACACTGAAGCTTTCTTT. Drawing the rest from reference TRBV5-4 and TRBJ1-1, the complete variable domain is ETGVTQSPTHLIKTRGQQVTLRCSSQSGHNTVSWYQQALGQGPQFIFQYYREEENGRGNFPPRFSGLQFPNYSSELNVNALELDDSALYLCASSPPKTIPNTEAFFGQGTRLTVV.

The CDR3, as DNA: TGTGCCACCAGCAGAGATAGCGGATACACGGGAGATACGCAGTATTTT. Amino acids: CATSRDSGYTGDTQYF. The chain couples TRBV15 to TRBJ2-3; possibly TRBD2 for D (6 bases). Per the germline V gene, CDR1 is LNHNV and CDR2 is YYDKDF (reference sequence). The CDR3 contains 16 residues. Trimming cost V 0 bases and J 5 bases, with 15 bases left between them.

V and J are TRBV9 and TRBJ2-1; 7 bases match TRBD1. CDR1 and CDR2 (germline): SGDLS, YYNGEE. The CDR3 consists of 16 residues. Losses at the gene ends were 3 bases for V and 4 bases for J; bases not matched to a gene: 10. The CDR3 nucleotides are TGTGCCAGCAGCGGATCCGGGACAGCCGGTTACAATGAGCAGTTCTTC. Its translation is CASSGSGTAGYNEQFF.

The chain is built from TRBV7-2 and TRBJ2-6, with TRBD1 matching 7 bases. CDR3 size: 19 residues. Germline trimming cut 5 bases from V and 2 bases from J; bases unmatched to any gene: 15. Germline assignment: CDR1 SGHTA and CDR2 FQGNSA. The CDR3 loop is CASSQDSGQVNPGANVLTF. CDR3 in DNA: TGTGCCAGCAGCCAGGACAGTGGACAGGTGAACCCTGGGGCCAACGTCCTGACTTTC. Drawing the rest from reference TRBV7-2 and TRBJ2-6, the complete variable domain is GAGVSQSPSNKVTEKGKDVELRCDPISGHTALYWYRQSLGQGLEFLIYFQGNSAPDKSGLPSDRFSAERTGGSVSTLTIQRTQQEDSAVYLCASSQDSGQVNPGANVLTFGAGSRLTVL.

This chain connects TRBV19 to TRBJ2-1; TRBD1 matches 9 bases. V was pared by 11 bases and J by 7 bases, with 9 bases of the junction left unmatched. The germline V gene has CDR1 LNHDA and CDR2 SQIVND (reference sequence). There are 13 residues in the CDR3. The CDR3 sequence is CACMGQGRNEQFF. CDR3 bases: TGTGCCTGCATGGGACAGGGTAGGAATGAGCAGTTCTTC.

The chain joins TRBV19 to TRBJ2-7; TRBD1 matches 8 bases. This CDR3 has 14 residues. Trimming took 3 bases from V and 2 from J; bases not matched to a gene: 3. CDR1 and CDR2 from the germline V gene are LNHDA and SQIVND (reference sequence). CDR3 in amino acids: CASSIDRGPYEQYF. The CDR3 DNA follows: TGTGCCAGTAGTATCGACAGGGGACCCTACGAGCAGTACTTC.

This sequence joins TRBV11-2 and TRBJ1-1; no definite D call. The V gene's germline CDR1 is SGHAT and CDR2 FQNNGV. Deletions cut 0 bases from V and 0 bases from J, with 14 bases between. The CDR3 covers 17 residues. The CDR3 DNA follows: TGTGCCAGCAGCTTAGATCGAGGCACCAGTCTGAACACTGAAGCTTTCTTT. Translation gives CASSLDRGTSLNTEAFF.

The V and J genes are TRBV6-1 and TRBJ2-5; tentatively, D is TRBD1 (5 bases). V shed 1 base and J shed 6 bases, with 12 bases lying between them. Germline CDR1 reads MNHNS; CDR2 reads SASEGT. The CDR3 contains 14 residues. CDR3 nucleotides: TGTGCCAGCAGTGAAGTAGGCAGGGCAAAGACCCAGTACTTC. Its translation: CASSEVGRAKTQYF.

The V gene is TRBV4-3, the J gene TRBJ2-1; 8 positions match TRBD2. V shed 0 bases and J 5 bases; nucleotides not matched to a gene: 15. The CDR3 runs 19 residues. The germline gives CDR1 LGHNA, CDR2 YSLEER. The CDR3 DNA sequence: TGCGCCAGCAGCCAAGATACACCCCTTAGCGGGATGATGAACAATGAGCAGTTCTTC. Translation: CASSQDTPLSGMMNNEQFF.

The V and J genes are TRBV19 and TRBJ1-2; perhaps TRBD1 as D (5 bases). Trimming took off 0 bases at V and 4 bases at J, with 12 bases between the two ends. Germline lookup yields CDR1 LNHDA and CDR2 SQIVND (reference sequence). This CDR3 comprises 15 residues. CDR3 in DNA: TGTGCCAGTAGTATAGAAGGGGCAAAGGCCTATGGCTACACCTTC. It translates to CASSIEGAKAYGYTF.

The chain has TRBV5-1 and TRBJ1-1, with D possibly TRBD1 on 6 matching bases. This CDR3 spans 14 amino acids. The V end lost 0 bases, the J end lost 1 base, and 7 bases lay between the germline ends. Germline V gene lookup returns CDR1 SGHRS and CDR2 YFSETQ. The CDR3 DNA reads TGCGCCAGCAGCTTGGACAGGGCGAACACTGAAGCTTTCTTT. Its protein product is CASSLDRANTEAFF.

The chain joins TRBV7-3 to TRBJ2-5; D unclear. The CDR3 loop spans 13 amino acids. V lost 5 bases to trimming and J lost 5 bases, with 12 bases between them. CDR1 is SGHTA, CDR2 FQGTGA, per germline. DNA for the CDR3: TGTGCCAGCAGCCATTATATGGAGGAGACCCAGTACTTC. Amino acids: CASSHYMEETQYF.

The V gene is TRBV10-3, the J gene TRBJ2-3; TRBD2 is a possible D gene (5 bases). The V and J ends lost 0 bases and 0 bases respectively, with 7 bases between them. The CDR3 is 15 residues long. Germline CDR1 and CDR2: ENHRY and SYGVKD. In DNA, the CDR3 is TGTGCCATCAGTGAGTCGAGGGCTAGCACAGATACGCAGTATTTT. Its translation is CAISESRASTDTQYF.

The sample holds one count of this clone. The V gene is TRBV7-9, the J gene TRBJ1-1; a possible D gene is TRBD1 (5 bases). The CDR3 totals 15 residues. Germline V gene data show CDR1 as SEHNR and CDR2 as FQNEAQ (reference sequence). Trimming removed 5 bases from V and 1 base from J, with 14 bases in between. CDR3 nucleotides: TGTGCCAGCAGCCAGAAGACAGCTCGGAACACTGAAGCTTTCTTT. It is translated as CASSQKTARNTEAFF.

This clone occurred once. The V gene is TRBV7-8, the J gene TRBJ1-3; the D is unclear. Trimming took off 0 bases at V and 5 bases at J, with 8 bases between the two ends. Germline V gives CDR1 SGHVS, CDR2 FQNEAQ. The CDR3 has 14 residues. The CDR3 spells CASSLAASRNTIYF. In nucleotides, the CDR3 is TGTGCCAGCAGCTTAGCGGCCTCGCGAAACACCATATATTTT. Full variable domain (outside the CDR3, taken from reference TRBV7-8 and TRBJ1-3): GAGVSQSPRYKVAKRGQDVALRCDPISGHVSLFWYQQALGQGPEFLTYFQNEAQLDKSGLPSDRFFAERPEGSVSTLKIQRTQQEDSAVYLCASSLAASRNTIYFGEGSWLTVV.

The chain links TRBV10-1 to TRBJ1-5; D ambiguous. The CDR3 has 12 amino acids. The germline CDR1 and CDR2 sequences are WNHNN and SYGVQD (reference sequence). Trimming took 6 bases from V and 5 from J, leaving 8 bases between them. CDR3 sequence: CASSATYQPQHF. Here the CDR3 DNA reads TGCGCCAGCAGCGCAACATATCAGCCCCAGCATTTT.

The chain employs TRBV19 and TRBJ1-1; TRBD1 might be the D (5 bases). The germline V gene encodes CDR1 LNHDA and CDR2 SQIVND (reference sequence). The CDR3 contains 17 residues. Trimming cost V 1 base and J 1 base, with 16 bases left between them. In DNA, the CDR3 is TGTGCCAGTAGTATAGCCCCAGCATTTACAGGGAACACTGAAGCTTTCTTT. Amino acid sequence: CASSIAPAFTGNTEAFF.